The 30 T cell receptor beta chains listed next were all sequenced from one sample in a study of T-cell memory formation after mild COVID-19. In TCRdb, the 5' RACE reads were re-called with MiXCR into one record per CDR3 protein. This table holds 300,000 or so distinct CDR3 sequences, about 17% found once. The specimen sequenced was PBMCs or a T cell subset sorted from them (not recorded which). The receptors were sampled from a man between 18 and 35 years old who had mild COVID-19 (a few samples of this study predate the infection). Cell type and time point are not known.

This clonotype was seen a handful of times. The chain carries TRBV7-2 and TRBJ2-3; D not certain. The germline V and J ends were trimmed by 4 bases and 1 base, with 12 bases remaining between them. The germline V gene has CDR1 SGHTA and CDR2 FQGNSA. The CDR3 contains 15 residues. The CDR3 DNA sequence: TGTGCCAGCAGCTCCTACTCTCTCGGCACAGATACGCAGTATTTT. Residues: CASSSYSLGTDTQYF.

In this sample, this clonotype turned up a few times. V and J are TRBV15 and TRBJ2-1, with D possibly matching TRBD1 (6 bases). The CDR3 loop spans 14 amino acids. CDR1 LNHNV and CDR2 YYDKDF come from the germline V gene (reference sequence). V was shortened by 5 bases and J by 10 bases, with 18 bases between the two germline ends. The CDR3 loop is CATSGGRLGFEQFF. The CDR3 DNA sequence: TGTGCCACCAGCGGGGGCCGGTTAGGGTTCGAGCAGTTCTTC. Full variable domain (rest looked up from reference TRBV15 and TRBJ2-1): DAMVIQNPRYQVTQFGKPVTLSCSQTLNHNVMYWYQQKSSQAPKLLFHYYDKDFNNEADTPDNFQSRRPNTSFCFLDIRSPGLGDTAMYLCATSGGRLGFEQFFGPGTRLTVL.

This clonotype showed up just a few times. The chain is built from TRBV27 and TRBJ1-3; 8 nucleotides line up with TRBD1. With 6 bases clipped from V and 4 bases from J, the junction kept 14 bases outside the gene matches. Germline values: CDR1 MNHEY, CDR2 SMNVEV (reference sequence). CDR3 length: 17 residues. This chain's CDR3 is CASRPGQGVLGGNTIYF. The CDR3 nucleotides are TGTGCCAGCAGGCCTGGACAGGGCGTCTTAGGCGGAAACACCATATATTTT.

The sample holds many counts of this clonotype. Written as DNA, the CDR3 is TGTGCCAGCAGTTCCCTCGGGTCTGGGGCCAACGTCCTGACTTTC. Its translation is CASSSLGSGANVLTF. The genes are TRBV12-3 or TRBV12-4 and TRBJ2-6, with D unresolved. Deletions cut 4 bases from V and 1 base from J, with 8 bases between. This CDR3 has 15 residues.

This clonotype was seen ten or more times. This chain links TRBV5-1 with TRBJ2-5; tentatively, D is TRBD1 or TRBD2 (5 bases each). V lost 3 bases and J 3 bases, leaving 9 bases between the germline ends. This CDR3 spans 13 amino acids. Looked up from germline, CDR1 is SGHRS and CDR2 is YFSETQ. CDR3 sequence (DNA): TGCGCCAGCAGCTACGGGACCGAAGAGACCCAGTACTTC. Amino acids: CASSYGTEETQYF.

The genes are TRBV20-1 and TRBJ2-2; 8 bases align to TRBD1. This CDR3 spans 13 amino acids. Germline V gene lookup returns CDR1 DFQATT and CDR2 SNEGSKA (reference sequence). J was trimmed by 6 bases and V by 3 bases; bases with no gene match: 3. The CDR3 nucleotides are TGCAGTGCTAGTGGGACAGGTGCCGGGGAGCTGTTTTTT. Its translation is CSASGTGAGELFF.

The chain has TRBV7-2 and TRBJ1-2; D is uncertain. V was trimmed by 5 bases and J by 4 bases, leaving 14 bases between them. The germline gives CDR1 SGHTA, CDR2 FQGNSA. This CDR3 spans 14 amino acids. CDR3 DNA: TGTGCCAGCAGCGCTCTTGGCGAGGTCTATGGCTACACCTTC. It translates to CASSALGEVYGYTF.

This clonotype appeared a few times. The chain couples TRBV29-1 to TRBJ2-1, with a tentative D call TRBD2 (6 bases). The V and J ends lost 3 bases and 9 bases respectively, with 15 bases between them. There are 13 residues in the CDR3. In germline, CDR1 is SQVTM, CDR2 ANQGSEA. CDR3 amino acids: CSVEGGREGEQFF. In DNA form, the CDR3 reads TGCAGCGTTGAGGGGGGTAGAGAGGGTGAGCAGTTCTTC.

V usage is TRBV20-1 and J usage is TRBJ2-7; D is tentatively TRBD1 or TRBD2 (5 bases each). Germline CDR1 is DFQATT and CDR2 is SNEGSKA (reference sequence). The CDR3 has 13 amino acids. Here the CDR3 DNA reads TGCAGCTCCGGGACGCAATTTTCCTACGAGCAGTACTTC. Translating it yields CSSGTQFSYEQYF.

This chain links TRBV9 with TRBJ2-1; TRBD2 matches at 7 bases. In germline, CDR1 is SGDLS, CDR2 YYNGEE. V lost 7 bases and J lost 6; bases outside the gene matches: 10. The CDR3 spans 14 residues. CDR3 nucleotide sequence: TGTGCCAGCGGCTTGGGGGGGACCTTCAATGAGCAGTTCTTC. This codes for CASGLGGTFNEQFF.

This clonotype was found many times. J is TRBJ2-2 and V is TRBV5-1; perhaps TRBD2 as D (6 bases). Germline V lookup: CDR1 SGHRS, CDR2 YFSETQ. Trimming took off 4 bases at V and 2 bases at J, with 9 bases between the two ends. This CDR3 has 14 amino acids. The CDR3, as DNA: TGCGCCAGCAGCCGGGACTCAAACACCGGGGAGCTGTTTTTT. It is translated as CASSRDSNTGELFF.

This clonotype was observed a handful of times. The chain combines TRBV12-3 or TRBV12-4 with TRBJ2-5; D assignment may be TRBD1 or TRBD2 (5 bases each). The CDR3 sequence is 14 residues long. V lost 4 bases and J 5 bases, leaving 14 bases between the germline ends. CDR3 sequence: CASSSGALAETQYF. The CDR3 DNA reads TGTGCCAGCAGTTCCGGGGCCTTAGCGGAGACCCAGTACTTC.

This clonotype was seen only a few times. The chain employs TRBV28 and TRBJ2-3; 8 nucleotides agree with TRBD2. Looked up from germline, CDR1 is MDHEN and CDR2 is SYDVKM. V trimming: 9 bases; J trimming: 4 bases; junction bases outside the gene matches: 9. The CDR3 runs to 14 residues. The CDR3 DNA reads as TGTGCCAGACCCCCGGGGGGGTCCCCAGATACGCAGTATTTT. It codes for CARPPGGSPDTQYF.

This clonotype turned up a few times. The V call is TRBV4-3, the J call TRBJ1-2, with a possible D match to TRBD1 (6 bases). The V and J ends lost 4 bases and 4 bases respectively, with 13 bases between them. The CDR3 has 14 residues. Looked up from germline, CDR1 is LGHNA and CDR2 is YSLEER. The DNA for the CDR3 is TGCGCCAGCAGCCGATCCTCAGGGGCCTATGGCTACACCTTC. It is translated as CASSRSSGAYGYTF.

This clonotype occurred a few times. This sequence joins TRBV7-2 and TRBJ2-7, with 7 bases lining up with TRBD1. V lost 1 base, J lost 5 bases, and 5 bases stayed unmatched. Germline lookup yields CDR1 SGHTA and CDR2 FQGNSA. CDR3 length equals 14 residues. CDR3 in amino acids: CASSLGQGIDEQYF. The CDR3 region has the DNA TGTGCCAGCAGCTTAGGACAGGGCATCGACGAGCAGTACTTC. The complete variable domain, with remaining parts taken from reference TRBV7-2 and TRBJ2-7, reads GAGVSQSPSNKVTEKGKDVELRCDPISGHTALYWYRQSLGQGLEFLIYFQGNSAPDKSGLPSDRFSAERTGGSVSTLTIQRTQQEDSAVYLCASSLGQGIDEQYFGPGTRLTVT.

The rearrangement links TRBV7-2 to TRBJ2-5, with a tentative D call TRBD2 (6 bases). CDR1 is SGHTA, CDR2 FQGNSA, per germline. The germline V and J ends were trimmed by 2 bases and 4 bases, with 20 bases remaining between them. The CDR3 runs to 17 residues. The CDR3 protein is CASSLTSRGNGRETQYF. The CDR3 bases are TGTGCCAGCAGCTTAACAAGTAGGGGCAACGGGAGAGAGACCCAGTACTTC.

J is TRBJ2-5 and V is TRBV15; D gene ambiguous. The CDR3 runs 15 residues. Trimming removed 0 bases at V and 1 base at J, with 9 bases between. Germline CDR1 LNHNV, CDR2 YYDKDF (reference sequence). CDR3 region: CATSREGSRQETQYF. In DNA, the CDR3 is TGTGCCACCAGCAGAGAGGGGTCCCGCCAAGAGACCCAGTACTTC.

The chain links TRBV15 to TRBJ1-2, with a possible D match to TRBD1 (6 bases). The germline V gene encodes CDR1 LNHNV and CDR2 YYDKDF (reference sequence). The CDR3 runs to 16 residues. Trimming left V 1 base short and J 6 bases short, with 18 bases between. The DNA for the CDR3 is TGTGCCACCAGCAGAGCTTCGGGGGGCGATTCCGATGGCTACACCTTC. It is translated as CATSRASGGDSDGYTF. The variable domain in full, with the rest retrieved from reference TRBV15 and TRBJ1-2, is DAMVIQNPRYQVTQFGKPVTLSCSQTLNHNVMYWYQQKSSQAPKLLFHYYDKDFNNEADTPDNFQSRRPNTSFCFLDIRSPGLGDTAMYLCATSRASGGDSDGYTFGSGTRLTVV.

In this sample, this clonotype turned up a few times. J is TRBJ1-2 and V is TRBV27, with D perhaps TRBD1 (5 bases). Germline CDR1 and CDR2: MNHEY and SMNVEV (reference sequence). This CDR3 region has 13 residues. Trimming pared 3 bases from V and 3 bases from J, leaving 8 bases between. Here the CDR3 DNA reads TGTGCCAGCAGTTTCGGGGGGGACTATGGCTACACCTTC. It translates to CASSFGGDYGYTF.

This clonotype was counted a few times. V usage is TRBV20-1 and J usage is TRBJ2-3; no clear D gene. This CDR3 is built from 12 residues. In germline, CDR1 is DFQATT, CDR2 SNEGSKA (reference sequence). The ends were cut back, 3 bases at V and 2 bases at J, with 6 bases in the middle. The CDR3 region has the DNA TGCAGTGCTAGGGCCCTCACAGATACGCAGTATTTT. Translation gives CSARALTDTQYF.

J is TRBJ2-2 and V is TRBV6-5; D gene unclear. Germline values: CDR1 MNHEY, CDR2 SVGAGI. The CDR3 length is 13 residues. V lost 4 bases and J 1 base, leaving 4 bases between the germline ends. CDR3 in DNA: TGTGCCAGCAGTTCAGAGAACACCGGGGAGCTGTTTTTT. Protein: CASSSENTGELFF.

J is TRBJ2-3 and V is TRBV4-2, with 10 bases aligning to TRBD2. The CDR3 extends over 18 amino acids. Trimming removed 1 base from V and 0 bases from J; junction bases left unmatched: 7. CDR1 and CDR2 from the germline V gene are LGHNA and YNFKEQ. The CDR3 reads CASSQGPGLAESTDTQYF. The CDR3 DNA reads as TGTGCCAGCAGCCAAGGCCCTGGACTAGCGGAGAGCACAGATACGCAGTATTTT.

The V call is TRBV20-1, the J call TRBJ1-1; 10 bases are shared with TRBD1. Germline trimming cut 6 bases from V and 3 bases from J; bases unmatched to any gene: 4. This CDR3 contains 13 residues. Germline CDR1 and CDR2: DFQATT and SNEGSKA (reference sequence). The CDR3 protein is CSARTGGYTEAFF. CDR3 bases: TGCAGTGCCAGGACAGGGGGGTACACTGAAGCTTTCTTT.

This clonotype was seen a few times. The J gene is TRBJ2-5, the V gene TRBV4-1, with D possibly being TRBD2 (7 bases). The CDR3 consists of 15 residues. The germline V gene has CDR1 MGHRA and CDR2 YSYEKL. The V end lost 3 bases, the J end lost 1 base, and 12 bases lay between the germline ends. The CDR3 region is CASSQGGQSQETQYF. DNA for the CDR3: TGCGCCAGCAGCCAGGGGGGGCAGTCCCAAGAGACCCAGTACTTC.

This clonotype has only a few counts. V is TRBV7-2 and J is TRBJ2-7, with 9 bases matching TRBD1. This CDR3 is 15 amino acids long. Germline V gene sequence: CDR1 SGHTA, CDR2 FQGNSA. The ends lost 3 bases at V and 4 bases at J; junction bases unmatched: 7. The CDR3 spells CASSLGTGKGYEQYF. The CDR3 region has the DNA TGTGCCAGCAGCTTGGGGACAGGGAAAGGTTACGAGCAGTACTTC. Complete variable domain (other parts from reference TRBV7-2 and TRBJ2-7): GAGVSQSPSNKVTEKGKDVELRCDPISGHTALYWYRQSLGQGLEFLIYFQGNSAPDKSGLPSDRFSAERTGGSVSTLTIQRTQQEDSAVYLCASSLGTGKGYEQYFGPGTRLTVT.

This clonotype was picked up a small number of times. The chain uses TRBV24-1 and TRBJ2-6; 10 positions match TRBD1. J was trimmed by 4 bases and V by 6 bases; bases with no gene match: 8. This CDR3 is 17 amino acids long. The germline gives CDR1 KGHDR, CDR2 SFDVKD. CDR3 sequence: CATSNRDRGEGANVLTF. The CDR3 DNA reads as TGTGCCACCAGTAACCGGGACAGGGGAGAGGGGGCCAACGTCCTGACTTTC.

The chain carries TRBV7-9 and TRBJ2-1, with a possible D match to TRBD2 (6 bases). V dropped 8 bases and J dropped 8 bases, with 19 bases sitting between them. This CDR3 region has 14 residues. CDR1 and CDR2 (germline): SEHNR, FQNEAQ (reference sequence). The CDR3 here is CASQGAAGMYEQFF. As DNA, the CDR3 is TGTGCCAGCCAAGGAGCGGCGGGGATGTATGAGCAGTTCTTC.

The chain joins TRBV6-4 to TRBJ2-7, with D perhaps TRBD1 (6 bases). The germline gives CDR1 MRHNA, CDR2 SNTAGT. The CDR3 length is 14 residues. Deletions cut 10 bases from V and 5 bases from J, with 21 bases between. The CDR3 loop is CAIPPTGTSHEQYF. The CDR3 coding sequence is TGTGCCATCCCCCCGACCGGGACATCCCACGAGCAGTACTTC.

The chain employs TRBV20-1 and TRBJ1-5; 8 positions agree with TRBD1. With 8 bases clipped from V and 3 bases from J, the junction kept 6 bases outside the gene matches. Germline CDR1 and CDR2: DFQATT and SNEGSKA (reference sequence). This CDR3 comprises 13 residues. Written as DNA, the CDR3 is TGCAGTACGTCAGGGGGCAACAATCAGCCCCAGCATTTT. Amino acids: CSTSGGNNQPQHF.

V usage is TRBV7-2 and J usage is TRBJ2-5; no clear D. Trimming pared 2 bases from V and 1 base from J, leaving 11 bases between. Germline assignment: CDR1 SGHTA and CDR2 FQGNSA. The CDR3 is made up of 15 amino acids. The CDR3 here is CASSLYLGFQETQYF. The CDR3 DNA reads TGTGCCAGCAGCTTATATCTGGGATTCCAAGAGACCCAGTACTTC.